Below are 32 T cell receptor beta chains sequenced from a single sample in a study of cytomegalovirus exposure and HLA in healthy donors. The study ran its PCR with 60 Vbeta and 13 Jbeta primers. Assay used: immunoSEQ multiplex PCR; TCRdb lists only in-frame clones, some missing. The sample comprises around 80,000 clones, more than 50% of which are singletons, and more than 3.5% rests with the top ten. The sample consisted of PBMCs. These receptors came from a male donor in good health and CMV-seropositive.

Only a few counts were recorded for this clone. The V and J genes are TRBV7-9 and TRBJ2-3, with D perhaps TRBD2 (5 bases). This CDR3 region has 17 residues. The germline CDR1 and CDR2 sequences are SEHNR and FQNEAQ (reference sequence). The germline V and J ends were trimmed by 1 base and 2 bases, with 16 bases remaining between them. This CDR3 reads CASSLGSLERVTDTQYF. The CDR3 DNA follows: TGTGCCAGCAGCTTAGGTAGCCTAGAGAGGGTCACAGATACGCAGTATTTT. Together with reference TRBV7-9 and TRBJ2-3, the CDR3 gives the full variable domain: DTGVSQNPRHKITKRGQNVTFRCDPISEHNRLYWYRQTLGQGPEFLTYFQNEAQLEKSRLLSDRFSAERPKGSFSTLEIQRTEQGDSAMYLCASSLGSLERVTDTQYFGPGTRLTVL.

The CDR3 spells CASSLKQGAQDEQYF. Written as DNA, the CDR3 is TGTGCCAGCAGCTTGAAACAGGGGGCGCAGGACGAGCAGTACTTC. The chain is built from TRBV5-4 and TRBJ2-7; 9 bases line up with TRBD1. Germline V gives CDR1 SGHNT, CDR2 YYREEE (reference sequence). The J segment lost 5 bases and the V segment lost 1 base, leaving 7 bases of the junction unmatched. The CDR3 contains 15 residues. Full variable domain (outside the CDR3, taken from reference TRBV5-4 and TRBJ2-7): ETGVTQSPTHLIKTRGQQVTLRCSSQSGHNTVSWYQQALGQGPQFIFQYYREEENGRGNFPPRFSGLQFPNYSSELNVNALELDDSALYLCASSLKQGAQDEQYFGPGTRLTVT.

This chain's CDR3 is CAWSPPGTLAGAQYF. DNA for the CDR3: TGTGCCTGGAGTCCTCCAGGGACTCTAGCGGGAGCACAGTACTTC. J is TRBJ2-7 and V is TRBV30; 10 nucleotides match TRBD2. V trimming: 2 bases; J trimming: 10 bases; junction bases outside the gene matches: 14. In germline, CDR1 is GTSNPN, CDR2 SVGIG (reference sequence). This CDR3 has 15 amino acids.

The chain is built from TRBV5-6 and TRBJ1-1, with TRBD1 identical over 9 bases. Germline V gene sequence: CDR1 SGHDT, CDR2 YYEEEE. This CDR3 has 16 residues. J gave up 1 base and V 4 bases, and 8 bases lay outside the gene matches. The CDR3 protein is CASSVYRGLSNTEAFF. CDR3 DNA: TGTGCCAGCAGCGTGTACAGGGGGCTTTCGAACACTGAAGCTTTCTTT.

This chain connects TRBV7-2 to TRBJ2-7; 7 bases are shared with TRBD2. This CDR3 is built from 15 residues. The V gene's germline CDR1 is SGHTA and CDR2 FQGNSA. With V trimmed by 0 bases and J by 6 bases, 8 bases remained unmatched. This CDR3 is CASSLARTSIFEQYF. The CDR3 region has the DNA TGTGCCAGCAGCTTAGCGAGGACTAGTATATTCGAGCAGTACTTC.

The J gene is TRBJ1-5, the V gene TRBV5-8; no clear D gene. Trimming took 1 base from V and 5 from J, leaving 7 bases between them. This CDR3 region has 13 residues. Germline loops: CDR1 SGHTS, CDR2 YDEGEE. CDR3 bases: TGTGCCAGCAGCTTGCTCGGGGATCAGCCCCAGCATTTT. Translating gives CASSLLGDQPQHF.

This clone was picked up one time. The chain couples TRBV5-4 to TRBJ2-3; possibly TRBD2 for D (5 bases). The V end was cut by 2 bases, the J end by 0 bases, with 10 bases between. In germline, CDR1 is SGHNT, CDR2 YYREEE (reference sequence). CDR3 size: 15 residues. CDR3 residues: CASSFERSSTDTQYF. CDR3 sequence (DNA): TGTGCCAGCAGCTTCGAGCGGTCTAGCACAGATACGCAGTATTTT.

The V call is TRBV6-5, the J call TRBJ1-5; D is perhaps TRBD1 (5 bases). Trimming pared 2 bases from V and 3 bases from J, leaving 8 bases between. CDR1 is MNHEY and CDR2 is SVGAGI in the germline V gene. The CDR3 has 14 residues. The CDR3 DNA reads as TGTGCCAGCAGTTACAAGGGGAACAATCAGCCCCAGCATTTT. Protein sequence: CASSYKGNNQPQHF.

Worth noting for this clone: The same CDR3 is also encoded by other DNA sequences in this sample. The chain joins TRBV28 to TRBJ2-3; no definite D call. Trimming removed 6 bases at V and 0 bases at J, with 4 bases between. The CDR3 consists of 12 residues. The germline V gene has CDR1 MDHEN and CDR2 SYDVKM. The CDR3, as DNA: TGTGCCAGCAGCCTCAGCACAGATACGCAGTATTTT. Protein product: CASSLSTDTQYF.

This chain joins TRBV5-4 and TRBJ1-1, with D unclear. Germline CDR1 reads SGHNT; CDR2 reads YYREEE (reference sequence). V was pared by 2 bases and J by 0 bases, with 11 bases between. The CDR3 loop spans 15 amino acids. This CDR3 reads CASSFRERVNTEAFF. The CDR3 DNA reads TGTGCCAGCAGCTTCCGGGAGAGGGTGAACACTGAAGCTTTCTTT.

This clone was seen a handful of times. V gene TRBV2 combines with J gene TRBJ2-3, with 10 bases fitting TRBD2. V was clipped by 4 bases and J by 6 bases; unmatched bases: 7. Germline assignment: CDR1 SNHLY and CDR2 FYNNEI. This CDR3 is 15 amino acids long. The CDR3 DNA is TGTGCCAGCAGTGGGGGGTCTAGCGGGAGTGATACGCAGTATTTT. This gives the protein CASSGGSSGSDTQYF.

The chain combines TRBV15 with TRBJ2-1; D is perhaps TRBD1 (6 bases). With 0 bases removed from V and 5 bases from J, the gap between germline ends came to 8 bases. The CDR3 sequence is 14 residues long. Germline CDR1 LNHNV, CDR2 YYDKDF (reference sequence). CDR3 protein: CATSREYRDNEQFF. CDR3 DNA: TGTGCCACCAGCAGAGAATACAGGGACAATGAGCAGTTCTTC.

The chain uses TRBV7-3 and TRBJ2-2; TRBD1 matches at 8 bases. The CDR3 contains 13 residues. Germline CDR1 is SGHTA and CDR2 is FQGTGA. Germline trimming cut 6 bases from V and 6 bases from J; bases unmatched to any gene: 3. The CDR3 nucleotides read TGTGCCAGCAGACTGACAGGGGCCGGGGAGCTGTTTTTT. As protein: CASRLTGAGELFF.

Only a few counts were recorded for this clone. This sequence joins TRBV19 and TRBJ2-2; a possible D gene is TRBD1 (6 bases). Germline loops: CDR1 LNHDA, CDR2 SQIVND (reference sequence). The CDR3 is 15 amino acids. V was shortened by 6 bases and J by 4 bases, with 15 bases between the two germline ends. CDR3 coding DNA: TGTGCCAGTAGCCAGCAGGGGTGGGGCACCGGGGAGCTGTTTTTT. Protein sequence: CASSQQGWGTGELFF.

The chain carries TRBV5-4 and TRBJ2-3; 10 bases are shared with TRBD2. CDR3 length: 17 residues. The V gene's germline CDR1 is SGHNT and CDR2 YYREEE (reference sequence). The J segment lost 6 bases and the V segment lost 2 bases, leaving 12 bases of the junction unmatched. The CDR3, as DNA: TGTGCCAGCAGCTTAACTTCAGCGGGGGGGCCTGGGGATACGCAGTATTTT. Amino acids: CASSLTSAGGPGDTQYF. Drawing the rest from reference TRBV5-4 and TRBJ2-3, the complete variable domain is ETGVTQSPTHLIKTRGQQVTLRCSSQSGHNTVSWYQQALGQGPQFIFQYYREEENGRGNFPPRFSGLQFPNYSSELNVNALELDDSALYLCASSLTSAGGPGDTQYFGPGTRLTVL.

The CDR3 bases are TGTGCCAGCAGCGTTCCCGGGACTAGGTATTACAATGAGCAGTTCTTC. Its translation: CASSVPGTRYYNEQFF. The chain links TRBV25-1 to TRBJ2-1; 8 positions agree with TRBD2. The J segment lost 4 bases and the V segment lost 6 bases, leaving 11 bases of the junction unmatched. The CDR3 length is 16 residues. CDR1 and CDR2 from the germline V gene are MGHDK and SYGVNS.

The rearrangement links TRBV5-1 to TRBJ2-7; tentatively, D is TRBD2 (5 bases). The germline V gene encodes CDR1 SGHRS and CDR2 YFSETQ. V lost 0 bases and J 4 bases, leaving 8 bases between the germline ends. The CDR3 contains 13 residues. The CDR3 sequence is CASSLERPYEQYF. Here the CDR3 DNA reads TGCGCCAGCAGCTTGGAGCGGCCTTACGAGCAGTACTTC.

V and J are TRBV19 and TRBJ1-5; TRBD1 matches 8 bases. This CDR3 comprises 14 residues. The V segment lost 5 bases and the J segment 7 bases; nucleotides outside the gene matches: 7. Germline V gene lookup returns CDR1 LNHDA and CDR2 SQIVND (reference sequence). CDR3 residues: CASSARTGRQPQHF. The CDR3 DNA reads TGTGCCAGTAGTGCCCGGACAGGGCGACAGCCCCAGCATTTT. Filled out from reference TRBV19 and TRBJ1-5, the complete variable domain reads DGGITQSPKYLFRKEGQNVTLSCEQNLNHDAMYWYRQDPGQGLRLIYYSQIVNDFQKGDIAEGYSVSREKKESFPLTVTSAQKNPTAFYLCASSARTGRQPQHFGDGTRLSIL.

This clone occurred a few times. CDR3 nucleotide sequence: TGTGCCAGCAGTACGGGACTAGCGGGGGTCGGTAGTCAGTACTTC. It yields the protein CASSTGLAGVGSQYF. The rearrangement uses TRBV6-1 and TRBJ2-5; 14 positions match TRBD2. Germline CDR1 MNHNS, CDR2 SASEGT. The CDR3 consists of 15 residues. After removal of 5 bases from V and 11 bases from J, the junction contained 10 bases not matched to a gene.

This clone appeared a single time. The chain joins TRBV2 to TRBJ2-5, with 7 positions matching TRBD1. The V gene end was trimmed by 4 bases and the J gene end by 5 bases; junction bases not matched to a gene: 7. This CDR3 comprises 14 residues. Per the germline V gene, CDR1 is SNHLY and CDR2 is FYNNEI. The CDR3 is CASSGLTGTETQYF. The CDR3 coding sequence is TGTGCCAGCAGTGGACTGACAGGGACGGAGACCCAGTACTTC. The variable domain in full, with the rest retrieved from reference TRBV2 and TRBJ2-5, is EPEVTQTPSHQVTQMGQEVILRCVPISNHLYFYWYRQILGQKVEFLVSFYNNEISEKSEIFDDQFSVERPDGSNFTLKIRSTKLEDSAMYFCASSGLTGTETQYFGPGTRLLVL.

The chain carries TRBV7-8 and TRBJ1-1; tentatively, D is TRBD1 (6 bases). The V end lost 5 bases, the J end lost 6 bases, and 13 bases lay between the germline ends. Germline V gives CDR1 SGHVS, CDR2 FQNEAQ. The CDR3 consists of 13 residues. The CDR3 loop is CASSDRPGAEAFF. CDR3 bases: TGTGCCAGCAGCGACAGGCCTGGGGCTGAAGCTTTCTTT.

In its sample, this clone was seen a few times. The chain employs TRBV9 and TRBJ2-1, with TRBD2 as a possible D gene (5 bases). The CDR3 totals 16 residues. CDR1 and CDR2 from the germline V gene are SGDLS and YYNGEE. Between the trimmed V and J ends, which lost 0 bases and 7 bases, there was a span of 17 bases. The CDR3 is CASSVGTVGVNNEQFF. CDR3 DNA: TGTGCCAGCAGCGTAGGCACGGTGGGAGTTAATAATGAGCAGTTCTTC.

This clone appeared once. The CDR3 nucleotides read TGTGCCTGGAGTCATGTCTTATTCGGGAGGACAGGGCCATCCAGAGCAACTAATGAAAAACTGTTTTTT. Translating it yields CAWSHVLFGRTGPSRATNEKLFF. The rearrangement links TRBV30 to TRBJ1-4; 8 nucleotides line up with TRBD1. Germline V gene data show CDR1 as GTSNPN and CDR2 as SVGIG (reference sequence). The CDR3 runs 23 residues. V shed 2 bases, J shed 0 bases, and the junction held 26 bases outside the gene matches.

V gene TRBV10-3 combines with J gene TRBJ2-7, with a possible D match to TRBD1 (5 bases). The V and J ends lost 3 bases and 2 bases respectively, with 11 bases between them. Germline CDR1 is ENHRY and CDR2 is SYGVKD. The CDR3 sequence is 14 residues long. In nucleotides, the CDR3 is TGTGCCATCAGTGAACGACAGTTAACCTACGAGCAGTACTTC. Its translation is CAISERQLTYEQYF.

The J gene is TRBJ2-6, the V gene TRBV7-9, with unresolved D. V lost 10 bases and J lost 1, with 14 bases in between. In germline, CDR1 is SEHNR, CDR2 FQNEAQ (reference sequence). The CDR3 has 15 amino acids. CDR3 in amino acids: CATDKEPSGANVLTF. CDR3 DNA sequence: TGTGCCACAGACAAAGAACCTTCTGGGGCCAACGTCCTGACTTTC.

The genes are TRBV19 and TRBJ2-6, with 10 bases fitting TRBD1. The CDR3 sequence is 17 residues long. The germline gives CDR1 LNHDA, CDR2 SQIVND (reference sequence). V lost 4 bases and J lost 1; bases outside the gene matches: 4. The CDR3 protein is CASSTPGQGSGANVLTF. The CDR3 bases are TGTGCCAGTAGTACTCCGGGACAGGGGTCTGGGGCCAACGTCCTGACTTTC.

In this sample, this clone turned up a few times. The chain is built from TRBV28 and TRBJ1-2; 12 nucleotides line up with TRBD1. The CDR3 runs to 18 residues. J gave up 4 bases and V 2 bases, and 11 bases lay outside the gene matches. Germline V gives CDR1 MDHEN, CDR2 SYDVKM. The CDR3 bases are TGTGCCAGCAGTTTACCCGGGACAGGGGGCGCGTCCGGCTATGGCTACACCTTC. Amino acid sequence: CASSLPGTGGASGYGYTF.

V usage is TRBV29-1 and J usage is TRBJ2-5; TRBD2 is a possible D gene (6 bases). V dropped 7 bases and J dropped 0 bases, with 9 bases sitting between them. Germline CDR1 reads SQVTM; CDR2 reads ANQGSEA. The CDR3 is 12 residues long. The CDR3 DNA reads TGCAGCGCCCGGGACTACCAAGAGACCCAGTACTTC. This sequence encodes CSARDYQETQYF.

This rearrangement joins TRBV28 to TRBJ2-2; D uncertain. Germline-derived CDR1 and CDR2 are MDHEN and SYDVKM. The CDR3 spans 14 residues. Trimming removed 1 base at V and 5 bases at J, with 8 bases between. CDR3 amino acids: CASSLLLFTGELFF. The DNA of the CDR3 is TGTGCCAGCAGTTTATTACTATTTACCGGGGAGCTGTTTTTT.

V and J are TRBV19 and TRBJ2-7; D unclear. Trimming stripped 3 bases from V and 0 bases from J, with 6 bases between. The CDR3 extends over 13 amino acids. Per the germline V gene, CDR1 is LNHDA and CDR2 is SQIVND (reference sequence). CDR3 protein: CASSIYTSYEQYF. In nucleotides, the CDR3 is TGTGCCAGTAGTATTTACACCTCCTACGAGCAGTACTTC.

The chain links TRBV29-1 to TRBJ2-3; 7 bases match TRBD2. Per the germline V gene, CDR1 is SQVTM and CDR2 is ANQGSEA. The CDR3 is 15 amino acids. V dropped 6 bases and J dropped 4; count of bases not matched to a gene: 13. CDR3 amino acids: CSVAPWGGSADTQYF. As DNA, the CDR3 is TGCAGCGTGGCCCCTTGGGGCGGGAGCGCAGATACGCAGTATTTT.

This CDR3 reads CASSDVNTEAFF. The CDR3 DNA follows: TGTGCCAGCAGTGACGTGAACACTGAAGCTTTCTTT. The V call is TRBV25-1, the J call TRBJ1-1; D is uncertain. CDR3 length: 12 residues. Deletions cut 3 bases from V and 0 bases from J, with 2 bases between. Germline-derived CDR1 and CDR2 are MGHDK and SYGVNS.